A single sample gave rise to the 15 T cell receptor beta chains below, sequenced in a study of cytomegalovirus exposure and HLA in healthy donors (dated by TCRdb to the late 2010s). Library method: the immunoSEQ multiplex PCR assay. A mixture of 60 forward primers for TCR Vbeta segments and 13 reverse primers for TCR Jbeta segments was used in the multiplex PCR. TCRdb limited this immuneACCESS table to in-frame rearrangements with V and J called. A share of clones is missing; checked studies link under half to unresolved V genes, and the rest is unexplained. Counted in this sample were more than 95,000 clones; roughly three quarters of them appeared once. The top ten constitute around 1.5% of the sample. Input material: PBMCs. Receptors were obtained from a woman in her thirties or forties in good health and CMV-seronegative.

The CDR3 protein is CASSPEPSYNEQFF. In DNA form, the CDR3 reads TGTGCCAGCAGCCCAGAACCTAGTTACAATGAGCAGTTCTTC. The chain uses TRBV7-2 and TRBJ2-1; D remains unclear. V was cut by 5 bases and J by 4 bases, with 12 bases left in between. The CDR3 has 14 amino acids. The germline V gene has CDR1 SGHTA and CDR2 FQGNSA.

V is TRBV19 and J is TRBJ2-7, with D maybe TRBD2 (6 bases). Germline V CDR1 and CDR2: LNHDA, SQIVND (reference sequence). This CDR3 is built from 15 residues. The V end lost 1 base, the J end lost 7 bases, and 17 bases lay between the germline ends. This CDR3 is CASSIARGGTGEQYF. CDR3 DNA sequence: TGTGCCAGTAGTATAGCCCGAGGAGGGACGGGAGAGCAGTACTTC.

The CDR3 nucleotides read TGTGCCAGCAGTTCCGGGCTAGCGGGAGTCCGGCAGTACTTC. It codes for CASSSGLAGVRQYF. The gene calls are TRBV7-2 and TRBJ2-7, with 10 positions matching TRBD2. This CDR3 has 14 amino acids. V lost 6 bases and J lost 9; bases outside the gene matches: 11. Germline V gives CDR1 SGHTA, CDR2 FQGNSA.

V usage is TRBV7-3 and J usage is TRBJ2-3; D might be TRBD2 (5 bases). Trimming cost V 5 bases and J 2 bases, with 14 bases left between them. The V gene's germline CDR1 is SGHTA and CDR2 FQGTGA. The CDR3 runs 15 residues. The CDR3 is CASSPGVAITDTQYF. In nucleotides, the CDR3 is TGTGCCAGCAGCCCTGGGGTAGCGATCACAGATACGCAGTATTTT.

The rearrangement links TRBV27 to TRBJ1-6; the match to TRBD1 covers 7 bases. This CDR3 has 14 amino acids. Germline V gene lookup returns CDR1 MNHEY and CDR2 SMNVEV (reference sequence). V shed 8 bases and J 9 bases; nucleotides not matched to a gene: 10. Written as DNA, the CDR3 is TGTGCCAGCGGCTTACAGGGGATGGTTTCACCCCTCCACTTT. Translation gives CASGLQGMVSPLHF.

The chain uses TRBV7-2 and TRBJ2-2, with D perhaps matching TRBD1 (6 bases). V was pared by 1 base and J by 6 bases, with 12 bases between. The CDR3 contains 15 residues. The V gene's germline CDR1 is SGHTA and CDR2 FQGNSA. CDR3 DNA sequence: TGTGCCAGCAGCTTAGTATCAGGGGTATCCGGGGAGCTGTTTTTT. Translation: CASSLVSGVSGELFF.

The rearrangement uses TRBV28 and TRBJ2-5, with TRBD1 matching 7 bases. Trimming removed 6 bases from V and 5 bases from J; junction bases left unmatched: 3. CDR1 and CDR2 (germline): MDHEN, SYDVKM. The CDR3 sequence is 12 residues long. The CDR3 sequence is CASRTGQETQYF. In DNA form, the CDR3 reads TGTGCCAGCAGGACAGGGCAGGAGACCCAGTACTTC.

The chain couples TRBV14 to TRBJ2-7, with TRBD1 identical over 9 bases. Per germline, CDR1 SGHDN and CDR2 FVKESK. The CDR3 is 16 residues long. Germline trimming cut 6 bases from V and 4 bases from J; bases unmatched to any gene: 13. CDR3 DNA sequence: TGTGCCAGCAGTTTTACAGGGGGCGGGTATGGATACGAGCAGTACTTC. Amino acid sequence: CASSFTGGGYGYEQYF.

This clone was seen a few times. The junction shows a germline mismatch at one end, possibly a read error. The gene calls are TRBV7-9 and TRBJ2-3; unclear D gene. CDR1 and CDR2 (germline): SEHNR, FQNEAQ (reference sequence). This CDR3 contains 13 residues. The CDR3: CSSSLVITDTQYF. In nucleotides, the CDR3 is TGTTCCAGCAGCTTAGTTATCACAGATACGCAGTATTTT.

The V gene is TRBV7-2, the J gene TRBJ2-1, with 12 bases that match TRBD2. CDR1 and CDR2 from the germline V gene are SGHTA and FQGNSA. With 6 bases clipped from V and 10 bases from J, the junction kept 10 bases outside the gene matches. CDR3 size: 15 residues. The CDR3 DNA follows: TGTGCCAGCAGTTCGAGACTAGCGGGAGCCCACGAGCAGTTCTTC. The encoded protein is CASSSRLAGAHEQFF.

The rearrangement joins TRBV2 to TRBJ2-6; 7 nucleotides align to TRBD1. CDR1 and CDR2 (germline): SNHLY, FYNNEI. J gave up 0 bases and V 8 bases, and 13 bases lay outside the gene matches. The CDR3 totals 18 residues. The CDR3: CASSLPGQMISGANVLTF. DNA for the CDR3: TGTGCCAGCTCCCTCCCGGGACAGATGATCTCTGGGGCCAACGTCCTGACTTTC. Filled out from reference TRBV2 and TRBJ2-6, the complete variable domain reads EPEVTQTPSHQVTQMGQEVILRCVPISNHLYFYWYRQILGQKVEFLVSFYNNEISEKSEIFDDQFSVERPDGSNFTLKIRSTKLEDSAMYFCASSLPGQMISGANVLTFGAGSRLTVL.

The rearrangement joins TRBV6-1 to TRBJ2-5; TRBD1 matches 9 bases. The V and J ends lost 4 bases and 4 bases, in that order; junction bases with no gene match: 10. The CDR3 consists of 16 residues. Germline CDR1 is MNHNS and CDR2 is SASEGT. The CDR3 region has the DNA TGTGCCAGCAGTGCACAGGGGGCCCTCCTCCGAGAGACCCAGTACTTC. Its translation is CASSAQGALLRETQYF.

This chain links TRBV27 with TRBJ2-3, with D maybe TRBD2 (5 bases). The CDR3 sequence is 16 residues long. V was cut by 4 bases and J by 0 bases, with 14 bases left in between. CDR1 is MNHEY and CDR2 is SMNVEV in the germline V gene (reference sequence). CDR3 sequence: CASSSLRGMSTDTQYF. CDR3 nucleotide sequence: TGTGCCAGCAGTTCCCTTAGAGGGATGAGCACAGATACGCAGTATTTT.

The CDR3 protein is CSAKDGLVGYF. CDR3 coding DNA: TGCAGTGCCAAGGACGGACTGGTTGGGTATTTT. The chain combines TRBV20-1 with TRBJ2-3, with a possible D match to TRBD2 (5 bases). Germline loops: CDR1 DFQATT, CDR2 SNEGSKA (reference sequence). V was trimmed by 6 bases and J by 14 bases, leaving 18 bases between them. This CDR3 contains 11 residues.

V gene TRBV6-5 combines with J gene TRBJ1-3, with D possibly matching TRBD1 (5 bases). V lost 3 bases and J 1 base, leaving 10 bases between the germline ends. The length of the CDR3 is 15 residues. In germline, CDR1 is MNHEY, CDR2 SVGAGI. Here the CDR3 reads CASSYYSGSGNTIYF. The CDR3 DNA follows: TGTGCCAGCAGTTATTATTCAGGGTCTGGAAACACCATATATTTT.